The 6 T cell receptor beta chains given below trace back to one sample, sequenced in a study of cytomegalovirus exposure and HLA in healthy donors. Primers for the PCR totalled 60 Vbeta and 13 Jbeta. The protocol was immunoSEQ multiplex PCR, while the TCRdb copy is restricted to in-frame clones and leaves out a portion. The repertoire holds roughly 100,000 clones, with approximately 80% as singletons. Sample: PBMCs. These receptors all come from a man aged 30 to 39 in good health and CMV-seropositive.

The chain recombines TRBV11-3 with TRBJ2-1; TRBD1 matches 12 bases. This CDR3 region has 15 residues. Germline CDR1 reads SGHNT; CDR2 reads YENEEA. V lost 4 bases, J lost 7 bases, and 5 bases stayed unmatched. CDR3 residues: CASSSRDRGHNEQFF. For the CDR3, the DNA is TGTGCCAGCAGCTCCCGGGACAGGGGGCATAATGAGCAGTTCTTC.

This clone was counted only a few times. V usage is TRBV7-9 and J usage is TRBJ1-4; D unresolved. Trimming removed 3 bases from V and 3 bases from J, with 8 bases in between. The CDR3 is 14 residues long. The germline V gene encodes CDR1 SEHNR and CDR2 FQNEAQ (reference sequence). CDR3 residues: CASSLGGANEKLFF. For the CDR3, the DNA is TGTGCCAGCAGCTTGGGTGGAGCTAATGAAAAACTGTTTTTT. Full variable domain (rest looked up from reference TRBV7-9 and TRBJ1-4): DTGVSQNPRHKITKRGQNVTFRCDPISEHNRLYWYRQTLGQGPEFLTYFQNEAQLEKSRLLSDRFSAERPKGSFSTLEIQRTEQGDSAMYLCASSLGGANEKLFFGSGTQLSVL.

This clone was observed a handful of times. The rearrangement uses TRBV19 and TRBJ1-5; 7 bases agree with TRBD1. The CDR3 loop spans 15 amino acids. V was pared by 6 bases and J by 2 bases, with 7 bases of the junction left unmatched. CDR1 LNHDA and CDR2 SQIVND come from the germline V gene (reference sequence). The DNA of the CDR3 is TGTGCCAGTAGCGAGGGGGCTGGGGGCAATCAGCCCCAGCATTTT. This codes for CASSEGAGGNQPQHF.

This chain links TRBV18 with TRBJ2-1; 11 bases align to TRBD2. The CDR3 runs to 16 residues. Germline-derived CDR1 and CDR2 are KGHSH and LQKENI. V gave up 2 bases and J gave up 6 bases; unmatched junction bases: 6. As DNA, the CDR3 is TGTGCCAGCTCACCAATAACTAGCGGGAGCGGCAATGAGCAGTTCTTC. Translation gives CASSPITSGSGNEQFF.

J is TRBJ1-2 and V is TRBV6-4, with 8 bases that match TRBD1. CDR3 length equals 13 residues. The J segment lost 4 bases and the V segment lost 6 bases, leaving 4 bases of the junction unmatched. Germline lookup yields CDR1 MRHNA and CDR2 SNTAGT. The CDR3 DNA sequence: TGTGCCAGCAGCCCACAGGGGGGCTATGGCTACACCTTC. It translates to CASSPQGGYGYTF.

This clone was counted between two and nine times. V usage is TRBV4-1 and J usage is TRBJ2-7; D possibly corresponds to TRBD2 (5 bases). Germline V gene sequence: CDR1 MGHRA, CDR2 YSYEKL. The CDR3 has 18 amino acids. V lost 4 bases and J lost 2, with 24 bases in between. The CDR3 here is CASSPDGGDTSFTYEQYF. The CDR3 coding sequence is TGCGCCAGCAGCCCAGACGGAGGTGATACTAGTTTCACCTACGAGCAGTACTTC.